Listed below are T cell receptor beta chains from one sample, sequenced in a study of blood T cell repertoires in COVID-19. TCRdb keeps only in-frame clones here, not all; method: immunoSEQ multiplex PCR. Of 200,000 to 250,000 clones listed, 70% to 90% were seen once; the top ten hold less than 3.5%. The material sequenced was peripheral blood. The receptor set was obtained from a young man with COVID-19, enrolled during active disease. CDR3s leave out the opening cysteine and the closing phenylalanine or tryptophan.

V	CDR3
TRBV7-2	ASSSLPVALSYNEQF
TRBV7-2	ASSRGGQSTDTQY
TRBV19	ASSIVGFGGTARNEQF
TRBV6-5	ASSYRRGAYNEQF
TRBV5-1	ASSLDDKYGYT
TRBV9	ASSASYLAGGIRKSTGELF
TRBV2	ASSARQSMNTEAF
TRBV5-5	ASTLGQGRNTIY
TRBV4-3	ASSQDLGGGGFYYGYT
TRBV3-1/TRBV3-2	ASSLAADTQY
TRBV4-3	ASSQTGDTRSPLH
TRBV20-1	SASELAGPVDTQY
TRBV5-4	ASSGRTGAHEQY
TRBV6-6	ASTTTGTGDGYT
TRBV2	ASSRGQAGPYGYT
TRBV4-2	ASSQGQGVATNEKLF
TRBV20-1	SAIDSLEQF
TRBV10-3	AIRTGSGENSPLH
TRBV27	ASSLSGGTGNTIY
TRBV30	AWSLDSSYEQY
TRBV27	ASSLTGRIGELF
TRBV10-3	AITDGGLNTEAF
TRBV7-2	ALSGQLPNTQY
TRBV5-4	ASSLNRGYYGYT
TRBV28	ASSSQGYPGYT
TRBV5-1	ASSLVGQLAEAF
TRBV29-1	SVEPQGGSYEQY
TRBV2	ASSLQSPTDTQY
TRBV19	ASSSTSGARTDTQY
TRBV5-5	ASRADRKNIQY
TRBV6-5	ASTSRVYEQY
TRBV5-1	ASTPDGGNYGYT
TRBV5-1	ASSLIRGSSDEQF
TRBV14	ASSQVEEGLVRYEQY
TRBV29-1	SVATGGDEQY
TRBV9	ASSVGDSFPLNQPQH
TRBV6-5	ASRPTGDYEQY
TRBV5-1	ASSSVPGQGNTEAF
TRBV5-6	ASSRRDRGRRDTQY
TRBV9	ASSVGIAGGRNNEQF
TRBV25-1	ASTRDRGVYEQY